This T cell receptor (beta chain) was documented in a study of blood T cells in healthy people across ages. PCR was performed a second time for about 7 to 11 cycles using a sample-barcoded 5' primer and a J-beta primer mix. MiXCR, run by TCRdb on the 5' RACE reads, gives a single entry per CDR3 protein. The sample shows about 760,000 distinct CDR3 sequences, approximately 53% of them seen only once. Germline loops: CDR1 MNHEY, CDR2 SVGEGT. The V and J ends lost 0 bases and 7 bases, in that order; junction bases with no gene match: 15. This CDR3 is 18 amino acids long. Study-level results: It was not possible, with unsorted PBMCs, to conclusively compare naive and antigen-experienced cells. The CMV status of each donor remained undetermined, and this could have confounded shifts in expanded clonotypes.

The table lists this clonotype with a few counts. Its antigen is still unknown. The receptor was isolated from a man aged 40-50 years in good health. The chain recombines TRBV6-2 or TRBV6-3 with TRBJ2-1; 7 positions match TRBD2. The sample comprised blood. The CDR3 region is CASSYSVSGSAYPNEQFF. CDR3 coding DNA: TGTGCCAGCAGTTACTCGGTTAGCGGGTCAGCCTACCCGAATGAGCAGTTCTTC.